This passage covers 29 T cell receptor beta chains from one sample sequenced in a study of CD8 T cells in ankylosing spondylitis. TCRdb recomputed calls from the 5' RACE reads with MiXCR, one row per CDR3 protein. The table shows tens of thousands of distinct CDR3 sequences, with over 9% occurring only once. The sample comprised blood, either unsorted or a sorted T cell fraction (not recorded which). The source of these receptors is a male donor with ankylosing spondylitis or in good health (not recorded which).

This clonotype was observed many times. The chain couples TRBV29-1 to TRBJ2-3; 14 bases map to TRBD2. The germline V gene has CDR1 SQVTM and CDR2 ANQGSEA. The CDR3 has 16 amino acids. J gave up 3 bases and V 4 bases, and 6 bases lay outside the gene matches. The CDR3 loop reads CSVVGLAGGGTDTQYF. In DNA form, the CDR3 reads TGCAGCGTTGTCGGACTAGCGGGAGGCGGGACAGATACGCAGTATTTT.

This clonotype was observed many times. The chain has TRBV3-1 and TRBJ1-1, with D possibly matching TRBD1 (5 bases). The CDR3 extends over 15 amino acids. Germline V gives CDR1 LGHDT, CDR2 YNNKEL (reference sequence). The V end lost 0 bases, the J end lost 3 bases, and 11 bases lay between the germline ends. The CDR3 region has the DNA TGTGCCAGCAGCCAAGAGGCATTAGGGGACACTGAAGCTTTCTTT. This sequence encodes CASSQEALGDTEAFF. The full variable domain, rest sourced from reference TRBV3-1 and TRBJ1-1, is DTAVSQTPKYLVTQMGNDKSIKCEQNLGHDTMYWYKQDSKKFLKIMFSYNNKELIINETVPNRFSPKSPDKAHLNLHINSLELGDSAVYFCASSQEALGDTEAFFGQGTRLTVV.

This clonotype was counted ten times or more. V usage is TRBV4-1 and J usage is TRBJ2-7; D possibly matches TRBD1 or TRBD2 (7 bases each). The CDR3 runs 16 residues. V lost 0 bases and J 2 bases, leaving 14 bases between the germline ends. Germline V gives CDR1 MGHRA, CDR2 YSYEKL. CDR3 DNA: TGCGCCAGCAGCCAAGATCAGGGGGGAGGGGCCTACGAGCAGTACTTC. Protein sequence: CASSQDQGGGAYEQYF.

There are a few counts of this clonotype. V is TRBV6-1 and J is TRBJ1-4, with D maybe TRBD1 (5 bases). There are 13 residues in the CDR3. CDR1 is MNHNS, CDR2 SASEGT, per germline. The V end was cut by 7 bases, the J end by 7 bases, with 13 bases between. The CDR3 DNA sequence: TGTGCCAGCAAACGGCAGGGCAGTGAAAAACTGTTTTTT. Translated, it gives CASKRQGSEKLFF.

This clonotype was found a few times. A much larger clone lies one base from this, so it may be a read error. The chain is built from TRBV12-3 or TRBV12-4 and TRBJ2-1, with 13 bases that match TRBD2. This CDR3 comprises 18 residues. CDR3 DNA: TGTGCCTGCAGGGGACTAGCGGGAACCCCGAGCTCCTACAATGAGCAGTTCTTC. It is translated as CACRGLAGTPSSYNEQFF.

In this sample, this clonotype turned up many times. CDR3 in DNA: TGTGCCAGCAGCTCGCAAAACAAACTATTCTATGGCTACACCTTC. Translation: CASSSQNKLFYGYTF. The genes are TRBV5-4 and TRBJ1-2; D is ambiguous. Trimming took 3 bases from V and 4 from J, leaving 16 bases between them. The CDR3 loop spans 15 amino acids. The germline V gene has CDR1 SGHNT and CDR2 YYREEE (reference sequence). The full variable domain, in which reference TRBV5-4 and TRBJ1-2 provide the parts outside the CDR3, is ETGVTQSPTHLIKTRGQQVTLRCSSQSGHNTVSWYQQALGQGPQFIFQYYREEENGRGNFPPRFSGLQFPNYSSELNVNALELDDSALYLCASSSQNKLFYGYTFGSGTRLTVV.

This clonotype was counted at least ten times. The chain carries TRBV12-3 or TRBV12-4 and TRBJ2-5, with D perhaps assigned TRBD1 or TRBD2 (7 bases each). Deletions cut 2 bases from V and 4 bases from J, with 17 bases between. The CDR3 has 16 amino acids. Here the CDR3 DNA reads TGTGCCAGCAGTTTAATGGGCACCAGGGGGGGAGAGACCCAGTACTTC. Translation gives CASSLMGTRGGETQYF.

Relative to its sample, this clonotype is medium-sized. The gene calls are TRBV4-2 and TRBJ2-7, with 8 positions matching TRBD2. The CDR3 consists of 14 residues. The V and J ends lost 5 bases and 2 bases, in that order; junction bases with no gene match: 5. The germline gives CDR1 LGHNA, CDR2 YNFKEQ. In nucleotides, the CDR3 is TGTGCCAGCAGCAAAAGCGGGAGTACCTACGAGCAGTACTTC. Residues: CASSKSGSTYEQYF.

The rearrangement links TRBV18 to TRBJ2-7; 7 positions agree with TRBD2. The CDR3 spans 15 residues. The V segment lost 4 bases and the J segment 1 base; nucleotides outside the gene matches: 7. Germline lookup yields CDR1 KGHSH and CDR2 LQKENI. The CDR3 loop reads CASSQPGLSSYEQYF. CDR3 sequence (DNA): TGTGCCAGCTCACAACCGGGACTATCTTCCTACGAGCAGTACTTC.

This clonotype was detected many times. This chain joins TRBV5-1 and TRBJ1-4; weak D call: TRBD1 (6 bases). Germline loops: CDR1 SGHRS, CDR2 YFSETQ. V lost 4 bases, J lost 11 bases, and 24 bases lay in between. This CDR3 spans 16 amino acids. The CDR3 reads CASSLQQGSFPSKLFF. CDR3 nucleotide sequence: TGCGCCAGCAGCCTCCAGCAGGGGTCGTTCCCCTCGAAACTGTTTTTT. Using reference TRBV5-1 and TRBJ1-4 for the parts outside the CDR3, the full variable domain is KAGVTQTPRYLIKTRGQQVTLSCSPISGHRSVSWYQQTPGQGLQFLFEYFSETQRNKGNFPGRFSGRQFSNSRSEMNVSTLELGDSALYLCASSLQQGSFPSKLFFGSGTQLSVL.

This sequence joins TRBV24-1 and TRBJ2-1; D may be TRBD1 (5 bases). V was shortened by 6 bases and J by 4 bases, with 6 bases between the two germline ends. The CDR3 sequence is 12 residues long. Germline V CDR1 and CDR2: KGHDR, SFDVKD. The CDR3 loop is CATSSGYNEQFF. DNA of the CDR3: TGTGCCACCAGTTCAGGGTACAATGAGCAGTTCTTC.

This clonotype was counted many times. The V call is TRBV5-1, the J call TRBJ2-3; TRBD1 agrees at 7 bases. Per germline, CDR1 SGHRS and CDR2 YFSETQ. J lost 3 bases, V lost 4 bases, and 11 bases had no gene match. The CDR3 loop spans 16 amino acids. The CDR3 nucleotides read TGCGCCAGCAGCCAGGGCAGGGGGATAAGAACAGATACGCAGTATTTT. Protein product: CASSQGRGIRTDTQYF.

This clonotype appeared a few times. J is TRBJ2-3 and V is TRBV19; 9 positions match TRBD1. Germline trimming cut 3 bases from V and 6 bases from J; bases unmatched to any gene: 10. CDR1 and CDR2 from the germline V gene are LNHDA and SQIVND (reference sequence). The CDR3 sequence is 16 residues long. The CDR3 here is CASSMAPGQGGDTQYF. In DNA, the CDR3 is TGTGCCAGTAGTATGGCTCCGGGACAGGGTGGGGATACGCAGTATTTT.

This clonotype was observed at least ten times. CDR3 protein: CASSEAGLIVEAFF. The CDR3 DNA reads TGCGCCAGCAGCGAGGCAGGGCTAATTGTTGAAGCTTTCTTT. The rearrangement uses TRBV5-1 and TRBJ1-1; TRBD1 is a possible D gene (5 bases). Germline V gene lookup returns CDR1 SGHRS and CDR2 YFSETQ. Deletions cut 4 bases from V and 7 bases from J, with 17 bases between. The CDR3 sequence is 14 residues long. The whole variable domain, remainder taken from reference TRBV5-1 and TRBJ1-1, is KAGVTQTPRYLIKTRGQQVTLSCSPISGHRSVSWYQQTPGQGLQFLFEYFSETQRNKGNFPGRFSGRQFSNSRSEMNVSTLELGDSALYLCASSEAGLIVEAFFGQGTRLTVV.

This clonotype was counted ten times or more. This chain joins TRBV7-2 and TRBJ1-5, with D hard to call. V was cut by 1 base and J by 2 bases, with 12 bases left in between. The CDR3 sequence is 16 residues long. CDR1 and CDR2 (germline): SGHTA, FQGNSA. The CDR3 DNA sequence: TGTGCCAGCAGCTTAGGGTCGAGATGGGGCAATCAGCCCCAGCATTTT. Encoded protein: CASSLGSRWGNQPQHF.

This clonotype was counted ten times or more. The J gene is TRBJ2-7, the V gene TRBV27, with 10 positions matching TRBD2. This CDR3 comprises 16 residues. Germline-derived CDR1 and CDR2 are MNHEY and SMNVEV (reference sequence). V trimming: 4 bases; J trimming: 0 bases; junction bases outside the gene matches: 6. CDR3 in DNA: TGTGCCAGCAGTTCCGGACTAGCGGACCTCTCCTACGAGCAGTACTTC. It is translated as CASSSGLADLSYEQYF.

This clonotype was found many times. The chain is built from TRBV28 and TRBJ1-5; no clear D. This CDR3 contains 14 residues. The V end was cut by 8 bases, the J end by 6 bases, with 17 bases between. Germline values: CDR1 MDHEN, CDR2 SYDVKM. The CDR3 is CASHPGGDAQPQHF. The CDR3 nucleotides read TGTGCCAGCCACCCGGGCGGGGATGCTCAGCCCCAGCATTTT.

This clonotype was picked up many times. The chain recombines TRBV12-3 or TRBV12-4 with TRBJ1-5; D is unresolved. This CDR3 is 13 amino acids long. V lost 1 base and J 8 bases, leaving 9 bases between the germline ends. The CDR3 nucleotides are TGTGCCAGCAGTTTAGACCGTCAGGAGCCCCAGCATTTT. Protein sequence: CASSLDRQEPQHF.

This clonotype was detected ten times or more. CDR3 loop: CASSLTFGETQYF. The DNA for the CDR3 is TGTGCCAGCAGCTTAACTTTTGGGGAGACCCAGTACTTC. The rearrangement uses TRBV7-3 and TRBJ2-5; no clear D. This CDR3 is 13 amino acids long. The V gene lost 0 bases and the J gene lost 5 bases, with 7 bases spanning the gap. Germline V lookup: CDR1 SGHTA, CDR2 FQGTGA.

In its sample, this clonotype was seen many times. V and J are TRBV6-5 and TRBJ2-5; perhaps TRBD2 as D (5 bases). Germline V lookup: CDR1 MNHEY, CDR2 SVGAGI. The germline V and J ends were trimmed by 5 bases and 5 bases, with 6 bases remaining between them. The CDR3 spans 11 residues. The CDR3: CASSTRETQYF. For the CDR3, the DNA is TGTGCCAGCAGTACTAGGGAGACCCAGTACTTC.

There are many counts of this clonotype. This chain joins TRBV10-3 and TRBJ2-1, with 7 bases matching TRBD2. The CDR3 consists of 13 residues. Germline CDR1 is ENHRY and CDR2 is SYGVKD. The trim removed 6 bases at V and 5 bases at J, leaving 4 bases unmatched. The CDR3 DNA is TGTGCCATCAGGCGTGCGGGAGACAATGAGCAGTTCTTC. Residues: CAIRRAGDNEQFF.

This clonotype was detected ten times or more. This chain links TRBV5-1 with TRBJ1-4; 8 bases map to TRBD1. Per germline, CDR1 SGHRS and CDR2 YFSETQ. The CDR3 is 16 amino acids. V shed 3 bases and J 0 bases; nucleotides not matched to a gene: 4. CDR3 nucleotides: TGCGCCAGCAGCTCACAGGGGGGCCCAACTAATGAAAAACTGTTTTTT. Amino acids: CASSSQGGPTNEKLFF.

This clonotype was found many times. This sequence joins TRBV3-1 and TRBJ2-3; TRBD2 agrees at 10 bases. Germline V lookup: CDR1 LGHDT, CDR2 YNNKEL (reference sequence). Losses at the gene ends were 2 bases for V and 7 bases for J; bases not matched to a gene: 6. This CDR3 has 15 residues. CDR3 in DNA: TGTGCCAGCAGCCAATTTAGCGGGAGGCGGAATACGCAGTATTTT. Its protein is CASSQFSGRRNTQYF.

This clonotype was recorded at least ten times. This chain connects TRBV20-1 to TRBJ2-3; D is ambiguous. V lost 3 bases and J 1 base, leaving 8 bases between the germline ends. CDR3 length equals 13 residues. CDR1 is DFQATT and CDR2 is SNEGSKA in the germline V gene (reference sequence). CDR3 loop: CSASGRRTDTQYF. In DNA, the CDR3 is TGCAGTGCTAGCGGCCGCCGCACAGATACGCAGTATTTT.

This clonotype has a count of ten or more. The chain is built from TRBV12-3 or TRBV12-4 and TRBJ2-3; TRBD2 matches 8 bases. This CDR3 is 14 amino acids long. The ends lost 4 bases at V and 6 bases at J; junction bases unmatched: 6. Here the CDR3 reads CASSWGLGGDTQYF. CDR3 bases: TGTGCCAGCAGTTGGGGACTAGGGGGTGATACGCAGTATTTT.

The sample holds many counts of this clonotype. The chain couples TRBV6-5 to TRBJ2-1; the D call may be TRBD1 or TRBD2 (5 bases each). CDR1 MNHEY and CDR2 SVGAGI come from the germline V gene. Trimming took off 0 bases at V and 3 bases at J, with 9 bases between the two ends. This CDR3 has 15 residues. In DNA form, the CDR3 reads TGTGCCAGCAGTTACTCGGGGGTAGTCTACAATGAGCAGTTCTTC. Translating it yields CASSYSGVVYNEQFF.

This clonotype was found many times. V is TRBV4-1 and J is TRBJ2-7; D might be TRBD1 (5 bases). Trimming took off 3 bases at V and 2 bases at J, with 11 bases between the two ends. The CDR3 is 14 amino acids. CDR1 and CDR2 from the germline V gene are MGHRA and YSYEKL. CDR3 residues: CASSQVPGPYEQYF. CDR3 coding DNA: TGCGCCAGCAGCCAGGTCCCAGGGCCCTACGAGCAGTACTTC.

The chain links TRBV5-5 to TRBJ2-1; 9 bases match TRBD2. CDR3 size: 17 residues. V lost 0 bases and J lost 6; bases outside the gene matches: 10. Looked up from germline, CDR1 is SGHKS and CDR2 is YYEKEE (reference sequence). The CDR3 region is CASSLVASGTFSNEQFF. The CDR3 coding sequence is TGTGCCAGCAGCTTGGTAGCTAGCGGGACGTTTTCCAATGAGCAGTTCTTC.

This clonotype was counted many times. The chain is built from TRBV9 and TRBJ2-3, with 12 nucleotides matching TRBD2. This CDR3 is built from 16 residues. With 1 base clipped from V and 7 bases from J, the junction kept 7 bases outside the gene matches. Germline V CDR1 and CDR2: SGDLS, YYNGEE. The CDR3 protein is CASSVLAGGPRNTQYF. CDR3 coding DNA: TGTGCCAGCAGCGTACTAGCGGGAGGGCCTAGAAATACGCAGTATTTT.